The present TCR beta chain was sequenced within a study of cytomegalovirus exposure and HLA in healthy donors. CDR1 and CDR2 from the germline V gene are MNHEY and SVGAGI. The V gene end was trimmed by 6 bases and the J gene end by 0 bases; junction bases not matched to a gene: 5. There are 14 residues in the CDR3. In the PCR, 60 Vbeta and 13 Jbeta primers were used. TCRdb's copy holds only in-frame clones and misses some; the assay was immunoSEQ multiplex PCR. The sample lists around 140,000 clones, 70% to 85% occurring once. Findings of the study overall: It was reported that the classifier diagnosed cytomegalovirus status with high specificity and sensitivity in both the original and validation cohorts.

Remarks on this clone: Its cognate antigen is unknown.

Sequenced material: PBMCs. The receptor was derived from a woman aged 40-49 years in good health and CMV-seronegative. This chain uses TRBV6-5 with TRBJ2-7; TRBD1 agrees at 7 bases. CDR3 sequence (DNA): TGTGCCAGCAGCACAGGGGCTTTCTCCTACGAGCAGTACTTC. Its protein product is CASSTGAFSYEQYF.